A selection of T cell receptor beta chains follows, all from one sample in a study of T cell changes during pregnancy in multiple sclerosis. Measured with immunoSEQ multiplex PCR; TCRdb has only the in-frame clones, and not every one. Among about 110,000 clones listed, about 90% were seen once. The sample was peripheral blood, taken before pregnancy. All receptors derive from a female donor with multiple sclerosis, enrolled in a pregnancy study. The CDR3 runs from the conserved cysteine through the conserved F or W. The D gene is left open where the match is weak. Clone size is given for some rows only: seen once, a few or many times, or a class if the clone is expanded.

D	J	V	size	CDR3	DNA
TRBD1	TRBJ1-6	TRBV11-2	.	CASSLAQGAVGNSPLHF	TGTGCCAGCAGCTTGGCCCAGGGGGCCGTAGGGAATTCACCCCTCCACTTT
.	TRBJ1-5	TRBV7-2	.	CASSLMAGDHQPQHF	TGTGCCAGCAGCTTAATGGCAGGGGACCATCAGCCCCAGCATTTT
.	TRBJ2-7	TRBV7-2	once	CASSLGPPREQYF	TGTGCCAGCAGCTTAGGGCCTCCCAGGGAGCAGTACTTC
TRBD1	TRBJ1-1	TRBV18	few	CASSPLGQAFRDTEAFF	TGTGCCAGCTCACCACTGGGACAGGCCTTTAGGGACACTGAAGCTTTCTTT
.	TRBJ1-2	TRBV4-1	.	CASSQPAQDTFGYTF	TGCGCCAGCAGCCAGCCCGCCCAGGACACTTTTGGCTACACCTTC
.	TRBJ2-2	TRBV21-1	once	CASSKYQGKSTGELFF	TGTGCCAGCAGCAAATATCAGGGTAAGAGCACCGGGGAGCTGTTTTTT
.	TRBJ2-4	TRBV6-5	.	CASSGGRLGYIQYF	TGTGCCAGCAGTGGGGGCCGACTGGGGTACATTCAGTACTTC
.	TRBJ1-4	TRBV13	.	CASSAANEKLFF	TGTGCCAGCAGCGCAGCGAATGAAAAACTGTTTTTT
TRBD2	TRBJ2-3	TRBV4-1	once	CASSRETSTHRTDTQYF	TGCGCCAGCAGCCGAGAGACTAGCACCCACCGCACAGATACGCAGTATTTT
.	TRBJ1-5	TRBV27	.	CASSLGPGPDQPQHF	TGTGCCAGCAGTTTGGGTCCAGGGCCGGATCAGCCCCAGCATTTT
.	TRBJ1-1	TRBV18	.	CASSPQRGWGTEAFF	TGTGCCAGCTCACCACAGCGGGGCTGGGGCACTGAAGCTTTCTTT
TRBD1	TRBJ1-1	TRBV6-5	.	CASRAGTGKSTEAFF	TGTGCCAGCAGAGCCGGGACAGGGAAGAGCACTGAAGCTTTCTTT
TRBD2	TRBJ2-3	TRBV9	.	CASSVGTSGGLSTDTQYF	TGTGCCAGCAGCGTGGGGACTAGCGGGGGGCTCAGCACAGATACGCAGTATTTT
.	TRBJ1-5	TRBV2	.	CAAGDNSNQPQHF	TGTGCCGCAGGGGATAATAGCAATCAGCCCCAGCATTTT
.	TRBJ2-3	TRBV7-3	.	CASSLRRAGDTQYF	TGTGCCAGCAGCTTACGGAGGGCGGGAGATACGCAGTATTTT
.	TRBJ1-6	TRBV2	few	CASRLGGISPLHF	TGTGCCAGCAGATTAGGGGGAATTTCACCCCTCCACTTT
.	TRBJ2-7	TRBV28	.	CASSLGAGMEYF	TGTGCCAGCAGTTTAGGGGCAGGGATGGAGTACTTC
.	TRBJ1-1	TRBV7-9	.	CASSLPDTEAFF	TGTGCCAGCAGCTTACCGGACACTGAAGCTTTCTTT
.	TRBJ1-3	TRBV25-1	.	CATGTTGNTIYF	TGTGCCACCGGGACAACTGGAAACACCATATATTTT
TRBD1	TRBJ1-1	TRBV2	.	CASRDREDTEAFF	TGTGCCAGCCGGGACAGGGAGGACACTGAAGCTTTCTTT
.	TRBJ2-2	TRBV19	.	CASRNRGGNTGELFF	TGTGCCAGTAGAAACAGGGGGGGGAACACCGGGGAGCTGTTTTTT
.	TRBJ2-7	TRBV28	.	CASSFRGAGLSSYEQYF	TGTGCCAGCAGTTTTCGGGGGGCTGGGTTAAGCTCCTACGAGCAGTACTTC
.	TRBJ1-6	TRBV6-5	.	CASSYGAGLTHSPLHF	TGTGCCAGCAGTTACGGAGCCGGCCTTACTCATTCACCCCTCCACTTT
.	TRBJ1-5	TRBV5-6	.	CASSLLGLNQPQHF	TGTGCCAGCAGCTTGCTTGGCCTCAATCAGCCCCAGCATTTT
.	TRBJ2-3	TRBV19	.	CASSIFSGTDTQYF	TGTGCCAGTAGTATATTTAGCGGCACAGATACGCAGTATTTT
TRBD2	TRBJ2-1	TRBV30	.	CAYTLAGLVNEQFF	TGTGCCTACACACTAGCGGGGTTGGTAAATGAGCAGTTCTTC
.	TRBJ2-7	TRBV5-6	.	CASSRGSNYEQYF	TGTGCCAGCAGCCGAGGGTCCAACTACGAGCAGTACTTC
TRBD2	TRBJ2-1	TRBV9	once	CASSVTTTSGTVNEQFF	TGTGCCAGCAGCGTAACAACAACTAGCGGGACAGTGAATGAGCAGTTCTTC
TRBD2	TRBJ2-3	TRBV7-9	.	CASQAGGTDTQYF	TGTGCCAGCCAAGCGGGAGGAACAGATACGCAGTATTTT
TRBD2	TRBJ2-5	TRBV7-2	.	CASSSGLAGLQETQYF	TGTGCCAGCAGCTCCGGACTAGCGGGGCTACAAGAGACCCAGTACTTC
TRBD2	TRBJ2-1	TRBV7-2	.	CASSFAGLAGGFF	TGTGCCAGCAGTTTCGCGGGACTAGCGGGGGGGTTCTTC
TRBD2	TRBJ2-3	TRBV7-3	few	CASSLGLAGGPDTQYF	TGTGCCAGCAGCTTGGGACTAGCGGGGGGGCCCGATACGCAGTATTTT
TRBD2	TRBJ2-3	TRBV5-6	.	CASSFPTSGWGDTQYF	TGTGCCAGCAGCTTCCCGACTAGCGGATGGGGAGATACGCAGTATTTT
TRBD1	TRBJ2-2	TRBV29-1	few	CSVESGGANTGELFF	TGCAGCGTTGAATCAGGGGGTGCGAACACCGGGGAGCTGTTTTTT
.	TRBJ2-3	TRBV27	.	CASSLLLAETTDTQYF	TGTGCCAGCAGCCTCCTTTTAGCGGAAACCACAGATACGCAGTATTTT
TRBD1	TRBJ2-7	TRBV4-3	.	CASSQDRPTGGFSYEQYF	TGCGCCAGCAGCCAAGACCGTCCAACAGGGGGCTTCTCGTACGAGCAGTACTTC
.	TRBJ2-7	TRBV5-6	.	CASSFRFGTARNEQYF	TGTGCCAGCAGCTTTAGGTTCGGGACTGCCAGGAATGAGCAGTACTTC
TRBD1	TRBJ2-7	TRBV11-2	.	CASSATGTGNAEQYF	TGTGCCAGCAGCGCGACCGGGACAGGGAATGCCGAGCAGTACTTC
TRBD1	TRBJ2-7	TRBV7-2	.	CASSLGGQGALEQYF	TGTGCCAGCAGCTTAGGAGGACAGGGGGCGCTCGAGCAGTACTTC
TRBD2	TRBJ2-2	TRBV19	.	CASSIGGGGSGTGELFF	TGTGCCAGTAGTATAGGTGGGGGGGGATCTGGGACCGGGGAGCTGTTTTTT
TRBD1	TRBJ2-7	TRBV5-1	.	CASSVGTGGAGTEQYF	TGCGCCAGCAGCGTCGGGACAGGGGGCGCGGGTACCGAGCAGTACTTC
TRBD2	TRBJ2-7	TRBV6-6	.	CASAGLAVSGEQYF	TGTGCCAGCGCTGGACTAGCGGTTTCGGGCGAGCAGTACTTC
.	TRBJ2-5	TRBV30	once	CAWSLSVETQYF	TGTGCCTGGAGTTTGAGTGTGGAGACCCAGTACTTC
TRBD1	TRBJ2-3	TRBV10-1	.	CASSESRPFRDRVVEGPQYF	TGCGCCAGCAGTGAGTCGAGGCCTTTCCGGGACAGAGTGGTAGAAGGTCCGCAGTATTTT
.	TRBJ1-5	TRBV28	.	CASSMGLKGNQPQHF	TGTGCCAGCAGCATGGGGCTAAAGGGCAATCAGCCCCAGCATTTT
TRBD2	TRBJ2-7	TRBV27	.	CASSFLSGSRTYEQYF	TGTGCCAGCAGTTTCTTGAGCGGGAGTCGGACCTACGAGCAGTACTTC
.	TRBJ1-3	TRBV29-1	.	CSVESGGNTIYF	TGCAGCGTTGAGTCGGGGGGAAACACCATATATTTT
TRBD2	TRBJ2-5	TRBV11-1	.	CASSPRAGGHQETQYF	TGTGCCAGCAGCCCACGGGCGGGGGGACACCAAGAGACCCAGTACTTC
TRBD2	TRBJ2-3	TRBV7-9	.	CASSLATAGTDTQYF	TGTGCCAGCAGCTTAGCAACAGCGGGGACAGATACGCAGTATTTT
TRBD2	TRBJ2-3	TRBV9	.	CASSPGLATDTQYF	TGTGCCAGCAGCCCGGGACTAGCAACAGATACGCAGTATTTT
.	TRBJ2-7	TRBV2	.	CASSAGLDSYEQYF	TGTGCCAGCAGTGCTGGGCTAGACAGCTACGAGCAGTACTTC
.	TRBJ2-3	TRBV9	.	CASTPGGGTDTQYF	TGTGCCAGCACACCGGGGGGCGGCACAGATACGCAGTATTTT
.	TRBJ2-3	TRBV7-3	.	CASSTLSDTQYF	TGTGCCAGCAGCACTCTGTCAGATACGCAGTATTTT
.	TRBJ2-1	TRBV15	.	CATSRAGAYNEQFF	TGTGCCACCAGCAGAGCTGGGGCGTACAATGAGCAGTTCTTC
TRBD1	TRBJ2-7	TRBV29-1	.	CSVAGTGEIYEQYF	TGCAGCGTTGCCGGGACAGGGGAAATCTACGAGCAGTACTTC